The 32 T cell receptor beta chains presented below share a single source sample, sequenced in a study of blood T cell repertoires in COVID-19. Profiling relied on immunoSEQ multiplex PCR, and the TCRdb table lists in-frame clones only, not all of them. Among around 140,000 clones listed, roughly nine tenths were seen once. Material for sequencing was peripheral blood. These receptors all come from a woman in her 70s with COVID-19, enrolled during active disease.

The chain recombines TRBV15 with TRBJ2-5; maybe TRBD2 (6 bases). Germline values: CDR1 LNHNV, CDR2 YYDKDF (reference sequence). V dropped 8 bases and J dropped 5 bases, with 15 bases sitting between them. The CDR3 consists of 13 residues. CDR3 residues: CATSRDFLETQYF. DNA for the CDR3: TGTGCCACCTCAAGGGACTTTCTGGAGACCCAGTACTTC.

The chain employs TRBV2 and TRBJ1-2, with 7 nucleotides matching TRBD1. Germline assignment: CDR1 SNHLY and CDR2 FYNNEI. Germline trimming cut 3 bases from V and 5 bases from J; bases unmatched to any gene: 6. The CDR3 is 14 residues long. CDR3 nucleotides: TGTGCCAGCAGTGACACCGGGACAGTATATGGCTACACCTTC. Its translation: CASSDTGTVYGYTF. Looking up the rest from reference TRBV2 and TRBJ1-2 gives the full variable domain: EPEVTQTPSHQVTQMGQEVILRCVPISNHLYFYWYRQILGQKVEFLVSFYNNEISEKSEIFDDQFSVERPDGSNFTLKIRSTKLEDSAMYFCASSDTGTVYGYTFGSGTRLTVV.

This clone was seen a few times. The chain uses TRBV12-3 or TRBV12-4 and TRBJ1-1; possible D gene TRBD1, 5 bases. V was cut by 3 bases and J by 7 bases, with 12 bases left in between. The CDR3 has 13 amino acids. The CDR3 here is CASSLNRQGEAFF. The CDR3 DNA reads as TGTGCCAGCAGTTTGAATAGGCAGGGTGAAGCTTTCTTT.

The rearrangement links TRBV2 to TRBJ2-7, with TRBD1 matching over 8 bases. The CDR3 consists of 14 residues. Trimming at V came to 7 bases and at J to 4 bases, leaving 9 bases not matched to a gene. Germline loops: CDR1 SNHLY, CDR2 FYNNEI. This CDR3 reads CASITDRGRYEQYF. CDR3 DNA: TGTGCCAGCATCACAGACAGGGGACGGTACGAGCAGTACTTC.

The chain has TRBV3-1 (or the pseudogene TRBV3-2) and TRBJ1-2; 9 bases align to TRBD1. The CDR3 extends over 16 amino acids. The trim removed 4 bases at V and 4 bases at J, leaving 10 bases unmatched. Germline loops: CDR1 LGHDT, CDR2 YNNKEL (reference sequence). CDR3 in DNA: TGTGCCAGCAGCCTCGGGACAGGGAGTATCAGCTATGGCTACACCTTC. It is translated as CASSLGTGSISYGYTF.

The chain couples TRBV28 to TRBJ2-7; 8 bases map to TRBD1. Trimming took 5 bases from V and 4 from J; bases not matched to a gene: 7. Per germline, CDR1 MDHEN and CDR2 SYDVKM. The CDR3 spans 14 residues. The CDR3 reads CASSARTGLYEQYF. In DNA form, the CDR3 reads TGTGCCAGCAGTGCACGGACAGGGTTGTACGAGCAGTACTTC.

The chain links TRBV28 to TRBJ2-7; a weak D match, TRBD2 (5 bases). CDR1 MDHEN and CDR2 SYDVKM come from the germline V gene. The ends were cut back, 6 bases at V and 3 bases at J, with 9 bases in the middle. The CDR3 covers 12 residues. Here the CDR3 reads CASRRTYYEQYF. The CDR3 DNA sequence: TGTGCCAGCAGGAGGACTTACTACGAGCAGTACTTC.

This clone has just a few counts. This chain joins TRBV27 and TRBJ1-5; 8 bases are shared with TRBD1. The V gene end was trimmed by 5 bases and the J gene end by 6 bases; junction bases not matched to a gene: 9. CDR1 is MNHEY and CDR2 is SMNVEV in the germline V gene (reference sequence). This CDR3 is built from 15 residues. The CDR3 sequence is CASSPIGQGGQPQHF. The DNA for the CDR3 is TGTGCCAGCAGTCCCATCGGACAGGGAGGTCAGCCCCAGCATTTT.

This clone is a singleton in its sample. The CDR3 DNA is TGTGCCAGCAGCGTAGTGACAGGGGATTTGGGCTACACCTTC. It specifies CASSVVTGDLGYTF. This chain joins TRBV9 and TRBJ1-2; TRBD1 agrees at 8 bases. The germline V gene encodes CDR1 SGDLS and CDR2 YYNGEE. Losses at the gene ends were 0 bases for V and 8 bases for J; bases not matched to a gene: 6. This CDR3 region has 14 residues.

There are a few counts of this clone. The rearrangement links TRBV19 to TRBJ1-2; no reliable D call. Germline CDR1 reads LNHDA; CDR2 reads SQIVND (reference sequence). This CDR3 is 14 amino acids long. V was trimmed by 3 bases and J by 5 bases, leaving 13 bases between them. In nucleotides, the CDR3 is TGTGCCAGTAGTATCTGGCAGGTCCAATATGGCTACACCTTC. It translates to CASSIWQVQYGYTF.

This clone was picked up one time. This CDR3 reads CASRLLGRANGYTF. The DNA for the CDR3 is TGTGCCAGCAGACTCCTCGGGAGAGCGAATGGCTACACCTTC. The chain has TRBV3-1 (or the pseudogene TRBV3-2) and TRBJ1-2; D unclear. Germline CDR1 LGHDT, CDR2 YNNKEL (reference sequence). The germline V and J ends were trimmed by 6 bases and 6 bases, with 17 bases remaining between them. CDR3 length: 14 residues.

This clone was observed a few times. The chain employs TRBV3-1 (or the pseudogene TRBV3-2) and TRBJ1-1, with D tentatively TRBD1 (6 bases). Trimming left V 3 bases short and J 1 base short, with 18 bases between. The CDR3 runs 17 residues. Germline values: CDR1 LGHDT, CDR2 YNNKEL (reference sequence). CDR3 residues: CASSHLYGRGQNTEAFF. The CDR3 DNA is TGTGCCAGCAGCCATTTATATGGCAGGGGACAGAACACTGAAGCTTTCTTT.

This clone was seen only a few times. The chain has TRBV30 and TRBJ1-5; D perhaps matches TRBD1 (6 bases). Germline assignment: CDR1 GTSNPN and CDR2 SVGIG (reference sequence). The CDR3 length is 15 residues. Trimming shortened V by 3 bases and J by 0 bases, and 12 bases separated the two germline ends. The CDR3, as DNA: TGTGCCTGGAGCACAGGGCCGGCTAGCAATCAGCCCCAGCATTTT. This sequence encodes CAWSTGPASNQPQHF.

This rearrangement joins TRBV19 to TRBJ1-2; 9 positions match TRBD1. Germline-derived CDR1 and CDR2 are LNHDA and SQIVND (reference sequence). This CDR3 spans 14 amino acids. V trimming: 5 bases; J trimming: 4 bases; junction bases outside the gene matches: 5. The CDR3 coding sequence is TGTGCCAGTAGTGGGGGACAGGGCCTCTATGGCTACACCTTC. Translated, it gives CASSGGQGLYGYTF.

V usage is TRBV9 and J usage is TRBJ1-2, with TRBD1 identical over 11 bases. The CDR3 has 15 residues. V was clipped by 4 bases and J by 3 bases; unmatched bases: 5. The V gene's germline CDR1 is SGDLS and CDR2 YYNGEE. CDR3 in amino acids: CASSQGQGADYGYTF. In DNA, the CDR3 is TGTGCCAGCAGCCAAGGACAGGGGGCAGACTATGGCTACACCTTC.

The rearrangement uses TRBV7-3 and TRBJ1-1; D possibly corresponds to TRBD1 (6 bases). Germline-derived CDR1 and CDR2 are SGHTA and FQGTGA. V was pared by 5 bases and J by 0 bases, with 13 bases between. There are 15 residues in the CDR3. The CDR3 sequence: CASSPQGVMNTEAFF. Written as DNA, the CDR3 is TGTGCCAGCAGCCCACAGGGAGTTATGAACACTGAAGCTTTCTTT.

The chain couples TRBV14 to TRBJ2-7; D is perhaps TRBD2 (6 bases). Germline CDR1 and CDR2: SGHDN and FVKESK. The CDR3 is 11 amino acids. V shed 1 base and J shed 9 bases, with 7 bases lying between them. CDR3 DNA: TGTGCCAGCAGCCAAGGGGGGGTGCAGTACTTC. It translates to CASSQGGVQYF. Complete variable domain (other parts from reference TRBV14 and TRBJ2-7): EAGVTQFPSHSVIEKGQTVTLRCDPISGHDNLYWYRRVMGKEIKFLLHFVKESKQDESGMPNNRFLAERTGGTYSTLKVQPAELEDSGVYFCASSQGGVQYFGPGTRLTVT.

The CDR3: CASSLATGGRLEAFF. Written as DNA, the CDR3 is TGTGCCAGCAGCTTGGCCACGGGGGGCCGCCTGGAAGCTTTCTTT. The J gene is TRBJ1-1, the V gene TRBV5-6, with D possibly being TRBD1 (6 bases). V shed 0 bases and J shed 8 bases, with 17 bases lying between them. Germline V gene sequence: CDR1 SGHDT, CDR2 YYEEEE. The CDR3 extends over 15 amino acids.

The chain uses TRBV27 and TRBJ2-2; no reliable D call. The CDR3 runs 19 residues. Germline assignment: CDR1 MNHEY and CDR2 SMNVEV (reference sequence). V was trimmed by 6 bases and J by 4 bases, leaving 27 bases between them. CDR3 residues: CASSLRPPAQGTTTGELFF. CDR3 bases: TGTGCCAGCAGCCTACGCCCCCCAGCACAAGGAACTACCACCGGGGAGCTGTTTTTT.

The V gene is TRBV4-2, the J gene TRBJ1-3; TRBD1 matches 8 bases. Per germline, CDR1 LGHNA and CDR2 YNFKEQ. The CDR3 loop spans 15 amino acids. Trimming took 0 bases from V and 7 from J; bases not matched to a gene: 5. The CDR3 DNA reads TGTGCCAGCAGCCAAGATTGGCAGGGGGCGAACACCATATATTTT. Its translation is CASSQDWQGANTIYF.

The J gene is TRBJ2-2, the V gene TRBV11-2, with 7 bases that match TRBD2. From germline, CDR1 is SGHAT and CDR2 FQNNGV. The CDR3 extends over 17 amino acids. J gave up 0 bases and V 0 bases, and 4 bases lay outside the gene matches. DNA of the CDR3: TGTGCCAGCAGCTTAGATTGGGCGGGGGCGAACACCGGGGAGCTGTTTTTT. The encoded protein is CASSLDWAGANTGELFF.

This chain connects TRBV5-1 to TRBJ2-7; 9 bases align to TRBD2. In germline, CDR1 is SGHRS, CDR2 YFSETQ. This CDR3 region has 15 residues. V dropped 0 bases and J dropped 2; count of bases not matched to a gene: 3. The DNA of the CDR3 is TGCGCCAGCAGCTTGGGGGGCGGGGGGGCCTACGAGCAGTACTTC. Protein product: CASSLGGGGAYEQYF.

The V gene is TRBV25-1, the J gene TRBJ1-1; no firm D call. Germline V lookup: CDR1 MGHDK, CDR2 SYGVNS. Trimming shortened V by 4 bases and J by 6 bases, and 18 bases separated the two germline ends. The CDR3 is 15 amino acids. CDR3 sequence reads: CASSGENRGRPEAFF. The CDR3, as DNA: TGTGCCAGCAGTGGGGAGAACAGAGGGAGACCTGAAGCTTTCTTT. The complete variable domain, with remaining parts taken from reference TRBV25-1 and TRBJ1-1, reads EADIYQTPRYLVIGTGKKITLECSQTMGHDKMYWYQQDPGMELHLIHYSYGVNSTEKGDLSSESTVSRIRTEHFPLTLESARPSHTSQYLCASSGENRGRPEAFFGQGTRLTVV.

This chain uses TRBV18 with TRBJ2-5; TRBD2 is a possible D gene (5 bases). Germline V CDR1 and CDR2: KGHSH, LQKENI. The CDR3 runs to 14 residues. Trimming took off 3 bases at V and 5 bases at J, with 13 bases between the two ends. The CDR3 sequence is CASSPVEGTETQYF. DNA for the CDR3: TGTGCCAGCTCACCGGTAGAGGGTACGGAGACCCAGTACTTC. Complete variable domain (other parts from reference TRBV18 and TRBJ2-5): NAGVMQNPRHLVRRRGQEARLRCSPMKGHSHVYWYRQLPEEGLKFMVYLQKENIIDESGMPKERFSAEFPKEGPSILRIQQVVRGDSAAYFCASSPVEGTETQYFGPGTRLLVL.

The chain combines TRBV9 with TRBJ2-7, with D possibly matching TRBD1 (6 bases). Germline CDR1 and CDR2: SGDLS and YYNGEE. This CDR3 has 14 residues. V lost 5 bases and J lost 5, with 17 bases in between. CDR3 amino acids: CASSIDTGLDEQYF. CDR3 nucleotides: TGTGCCAGCAGTATAGATACAGGGCTCGACGAGCAGTACTTC.

The J gene is TRBJ2-5, the V gene TRBV14, with 7 bases lining up with TRBD1. Trimming cost V 5 bases and J 1 base; bases outside gene matches: 10. Per the germline V gene, CDR1 is SGHDN and CDR2 is FVKESK. The CDR3 consists of 16 residues. The CDR3 is CASSSTGATIQETQYF. The CDR3 DNA reads TGTGCCAGCAGCTCTACAGGGGCCACCATCCAAGAGACCCAGTACTTC. The full variable domain, rest sourced from reference TRBV14 and TRBJ2-5, is EAGVTQFPSHSVIEKGQTVTLRCDPISGHDNLYWYRRVMGKEIKFLLHFVKESKQDESGMPNNRFLAERTGGTYSTLKVQPAELEDSGVYFCASSSTGATIQETQYFGPGTRLLVL.

The chain uses TRBV10-2 and TRBJ2-3; D remains unclear. The CDR3 consists of 15 residues. Per germline, CDR1 WSHSY and CDR2 SAAADI. Trimming stripped 6 bases from V and 0 bases from J, with 13 bases between. Here the CDR3 DNA reads TGCGCCAGCAGCCCGACAAGATCTAGCACAGATACGCAGTATTTT. Protein: CASSPTRSSTDTQYF.

The chain couples TRBV30 to TRBJ1-3; tentatively, D is TRBD1 (6 bases). V was trimmed by 5 bases and J by 4 bases, leaving 27 bases between them. Germline-derived CDR1 and CDR2 are GTSNPN and SVGIG (reference sequence). This CDR3 has 18 residues. CDR3 sequence (DNA): TGTGCCTGGCAGATGCGCGATGGACAGTCGGATTTCGGAAACACCATATATTTT. Protein: CAWQMRDGQSDFGNTIYF.

The chain uses TRBV7-2 and TRBJ2-3, with D perhaps TRBD2 (6 bases). Germline lookup yields CDR1 SGHTA and CDR2 FQGNSA. With 1 base removed from V and 5 bases from J, the gap between germline ends came to 13 bases. The length of the CDR3 is 15 residues. CDR3 in DNA: TGTGCCAGCAGCTTAGTTTCCGGCGGGGTAGATACGCAGTATTTT. Protein product: CASSLVSGGVDTQYF.

The chain combines TRBV18 with TRBJ1-1; D might be TRBD1 (6 bases). The V end was cut by 2 bases, the J end by 3 bases, with 13 bases between. CDR1 and CDR2 from the germline V gene are KGHSH and LQKENI. The CDR3 consists of 15 residues. CDR3 bases: TGTGCCAGCTCACCAGCCTCGGGGGGGCACACTGAAGCTTTCTTT. It specifies CASSPASGGHTEAFF.

The chain employs TRBV11-2 and TRBJ1-3; 11 positions match TRBD1. V lost 8 bases to trimming and J lost 1 base; unmatched junction nucleotides: 16. CDR1 is SGHAT, CDR2 FQNNGV, per germline. The CDR3 covers 19 residues. The CDR3 sequence is CASGYPSKGQGVSGNTIYF. CDR3 sequence (DNA): TGTGCCAGCGGGTACCCCTCTAAGGGACAGGGGGTTTCTGGAAACACCATATATTTT.

This chain links TRBV9 with TRBJ2-5, with D maybe TRBD1 (5 bases). The CDR3 loop spans 15 amino acids. Germline values: CDR1 SGDLS, CDR2 YYNGEE. Trimming took 0 bases from V and 6 from J, leaving 15 bases between them. The CDR3 DNA sequence: TGTGCCAGCAGCGTAGGGACACTTACTATGCAGACCCAGTACTTC. Residues: CASSVGTLTMQTQYF.